The next 32 T cell receptor beta chains were all read from a single sample in a study of T cell repertoires in cytomegalovirus infection. No antigen is known for these receptors. TCRdb processed the reads anew with MiXCR; each CDR3 protein has one entry. This sample has approximately 990,000 distinct CDR3 sequences, with roughly 31% found just once. The source was cultured CD8+ T cells from PBMCs, collected from culture after CMV antigen stimulation. These receptors all come from a human donor in good health (CMV status not recorded). Some clones in this sample may be carry-over from other donors' samples.

This chain uses TRBV6-2 or TRBV6-3 with TRBJ1-5, with TRBD1 matching 7 bases. V lost 4 bases, J lost 3 bases, and 3 bases stayed unmatched. This CDR3 comprises 14 residues. Germline V gene sequence: CDR1 MNHEY, CDR2 SVGEGT. CDR3 region: CASSWDSLNQPQHF. In DNA form, the CDR3 reads TGTGCCAGCAGTTGGGACAGCCTCAATCAGCCCCAGCATTTT.

Only a few counts were recorded for this clonotype. V usage is TRBV28 and J usage is TRBJ2-2; 8 positions match TRBD1. CDR1 and CDR2 (germline): MDHEN, SYDVKM. V was pared by 5 bases and J by 6 bases, with 23 bases of the junction left unmatched. This CDR3 comprises 20 residues. CDR3 amino acids: CASSTITRDRYIPEAGELFF. CDR3 nucleotide sequence: TGTGCCAGCAGTACTATAACCCGGGACAGGTATATTCCAGAAGCCGGGGAGCTGTTTTTT.

This chain joins TRBV29-1 and TRBJ1-2; no reliable D call. The CDR3 extends over 10 amino acids. Trimming removed 7 bases from V and 7 bases from J, with 10 bases in between. Germline lookup yields CDR1 SQVTM and CDR2 ANQGSEA. In nucleotides, the CDR3 is TGCAGCGCCGCCAACAGTGGCTACACCTTC. Translating gives CSAANSGYTF.

This clonotype occurred many times. This rearrangement joins TRBV7-6 to TRBJ2-5, with D possibly being TRBD1 (6 bases). Trimming pared 1 base from V and 5 bases from J, leaving 14 bases between. CDR1 and CDR2 (germline): SGHVS, FNYEAQ. The CDR3 extends over 15 amino acids. The CDR3 region has the DNA TGTGCCAGCAGCTTAGAGGGGGTTGTGGGTGAGACCCAGTACTTC. Its translation: CASSLEGVVGETQYF.

About this clonotype itself: One end of the junction is discordant with germline, which a read error may explain. The chain carries TRBV7-2 and TRBJ1-4; D is possibly TRBD1 (5 bases). The CDR3 covers 15 residues. CDR1 and CDR2 from the germline V gene are SGHTA and FQGNSA. In nucleotides, the CDR3 is TGTGCCAGCAGTTTACGACAGTTAACTAATGAAAAACTGATTTTT. This sequence encodes CASSLRQLTNEKLIF.

The chain employs TRBV6-8 and TRBJ2-7, with TRBD2 matching over 10 bases. This CDR3 has 16 residues. Germline CDR1 reads MNHGY; CDR2 reads SAAAGT. With 0 bases clipped from V and 3 bases from J, the junction kept 5 bases outside the gene matches. CDR3 protein: CASSYSYGTSDYEQYF. Here the CDR3 DNA reads TGTGCCAGCAGTTACTCCTATGGGACTAGCGACTACGAGCAGTACTTC.

This rearrangement joins TRBV29-1 to TRBJ2-7, with a possible D match to TRBD1 (5 bases). The CDR3 sequence is 14 residues long. Germline V gene lookup returns CDR1 SQVTM and CDR2 ANQGSEA. Trimming shortened V by 4 bases and J by 3 bases, and 16 bases separated the two germline ends. In DNA, the CDR3 is TGCAGCGTTGGGGGCAGGGCGGAATTCTACGAGCAGTACTTC. Its translation is CSVGGRAEFYEQYF.

This clonotype was counted only a few times. This chain joins TRBV7-9 and TRBJ1-1; 8 bases agree with TRBD1. This CDR3 region has 14 residues. V trimming: 7 bases; J trimming: 7 bases; junction bases outside the gene matches: 11. Looked up from germline, CDR1 is SEHNR and CDR2 is FQNEAQ (reference sequence). CDR3: CASIPDRGSIEAFF. The DNA for the CDR3 is TGTGCCAGCATCCCAGACAGGGGCTCGATTGAAGCTTTCTTT.

This clonotype was counted at least ten times. V and J are TRBV7-2 and TRBJ1-1, with D possibly TRBD1 on 5 matching bases. Trimming removed 5 bases at V and 1 base at J, with 14 bases between. Germline V lookup: CDR1 SGHTA, CDR2 FQGNSA. This CDR3 has 15 residues. The CDR3 region has the DNA TGTGCCAGCAGCGACCCCGGGGGGGGGAACACTGAAGCTTTCTTT. This translates into CASSDPGGGNTEAFF.

A few counts support this clonotype. The chain has TRBV19 and TRBJ1-5; 7 bases fit TRBD1. J gave up 2 bases and V 5 bases, and 9 bases lay outside the gene matches. The CDR3 totals 16 residues. Germline V gene sequence: CDR1 LNHDA, CDR2 SQIVND (reference sequence). The CDR3 sequence is CASSPTTGAGNQPQHF. The CDR3 DNA reads TGTGCCAGTAGTCCAACAACAGGGGCGGGCAATCAGCCCCAGCATTTT.

The chain uses TRBV28 and TRBJ1-3; no firm D call. The V end lost 8 bases, the J end lost 0 bases, and 11 bases lay between the germline ends. CDR3 length equals 14 residues. Germline V lookup: CDR1 MDHEN, CDR2 SYDVKM. In DNA form, the CDR3 reads TGTGCCAGCCTGGACCGATACTCTGGAAACACCATATATTTT. As protein: CASLDRYSGNTIYF. Combining the CDR3 with reference TRBV28 and TRBJ1-3 gives the whole variable domain DVKVTQSSRYLVKRTGEKVFLECVQDMDHENMFWYRQDPGLGLRLIYFSYDVKMKEKGDIPEGYSVSREKKERFSLILESASTNQTSMYLCASLDRYSGNTIYFGEGSWLTVV.

Comment on this clonotype: Germline and junction disagree at one end, which may indicate a read error. The chain couples TRBV27 to TRBJ2-2; the match to TRBD2 covers 10 bases. CDR3 length: 14 residues. CDR1 and CDR2 from the germline V gene are MNHEY and SMNVEV (reference sequence). In nucleotides, the CDR3 is TGTGCCGGCAGCAGCGGGGGGGGAACCGGGGAGCTGTTTTTT. Translation: CAGSSGGGTGELFF.

Only one count was recorded for this clonotype. The chain joins TRBV29-1 to TRBJ2-1, with D unresolved. Trimming stripped 4 bases from V and 0 bases from J, with 10 bases between. This CDR3 is 14 amino acids long. Germline CDR1 reads SQVTM; CDR2 reads ANQGSEA. DNA for the CDR3: TGCAGCGTTGGTCGGCTAAGCTCCTACAATGAGCAGTTCTTC. Protein sequence: CSVGRLSSYNEQFF.

The sample holds a few counts of this clonotype. The chain employs TRBV4-1 and TRBJ2-5; D remains ambiguous. The V gene lost 0 bases and the J gene lost 5 bases, with 10 bases spanning the gap. This CDR3 region has 14 residues. The germline V gene encodes CDR1 MGHRA and CDR2 YSYEKL. The CDR3 DNA is TGCGCCAGCAGCCAAGATCTCGGGCCGGAGACCCAGTACTTC. Translating it yields CASSQDLGPETQYF.

V usage is TRBV27 and J usage is TRBJ1-1, with 7 bases that match TRBD1. This CDR3 spans 16 amino acids. CDR1 MNHEY and CDR2 SMNVEV come from the germline V gene (reference sequence). V gave up 6 bases and J gave up 3 bases; unmatched junction bases: 13. As DNA, the CDR3 is TGTGCCAGCAGCCCCAGACAGGGAACGATGTACACTGAAGCTTTCTTT. Its protein product is CASSPRQGTMYTEAFF.

The gene calls are TRBV6-8 and TRBJ2-7; TRBD1 aligns across 8 bases. V was clipped by 3 bases and J by 5 bases; unmatched bases: 6. Per germline, CDR1 MNHGY and CDR2 SAAAGT. The CDR3 has 14 amino acids. CDR3 in amino acids: CASSYLDRADEQYF. In DNA form, the CDR3 reads TGTGCCAGCAGTTATTTGGACAGGGCTGACGAGCAGTACTTC.

The gene calls are TRBV20-1 and TRBJ2-3; D possibly matches TRBD1 or TRBD2 (5 bases each). Between the trimmed V and J ends, which lost 3 bases and 1 base, there was a span of 17 bases. Germline V CDR1 and CDR2: DFQATT, SNEGSKA (reference sequence). There are 16 residues in the CDR3. Here the CDR3 DNA reads TGCAGTGCTAGGGAAACTAGACAGTCAGGCACAGATACGCAGTATTTT. Residues: CSARETRQSGTDTQYF.

The chain employs TRBV12-5 and TRBJ2-3; D may be TRBD2 (7 bases). The germline gives CDR1 LGHNT, CDR2 FRNRAP. The CDR3 runs to 14 residues. The V and J ends lost 7 bases and 6 bases respectively, with 17 bases between them. The DNA for the CDR3 is TGTGCTAGTGAGGGGGGGGGGGCCCCGGATACGCAGTATTTT. Its protein product is CASEGGGAPDTQYF.

The chain combines TRBV20-1 with TRBJ2-5, with 8 bases identical to TRBD2. In germline, CDR1 is DFQATT, CDR2 SNEGSKA (reference sequence). The ends lost 0 bases at V and 0 bases at J; junction bases unmatched: 6. The CDR3 totals 16 residues. CDR3 in amino acids: CSARDLTSGYQETQYF. The CDR3, as DNA: TGCAGTGCTAGAGATCTAACTAGCGGTTACCAAGAGACCCAGTACTTC.

A remark on this clonotype: This sequence may be a read error, since a much larger clone differs from it by one base. The rearrangement joins TRBV20-1 to TRBJ2-5; D is unresolved. The CDR3 covers 15 residues. Trimming pared 1 base from V and 4 bases from J, leaving 16 bases between. The germline V gene has CDR1 DFQATT and CDR2 SNEGSKA (reference sequence). The CDR3 sequence: CSARAANEELETQYF. The DNA of the CDR3 is TGCAGTGCTAGAGCCGCTAATGAGGAGCTAGAGACCCAGTACTTC.

The V and J genes are TRBV29-1 and TRBJ1-2; the D gene is possibly TRBD1 (6 bases). The V end lost 1 base, the J end lost 7 bases, and 19 bases lay between the germline ends. The CDR3 has 15 amino acids. CDR1 is SQVTM and CDR2 is ANQGSEA in the germline V gene. CDR3: CSVEGRGGGGTGYTF. The CDR3 coding sequence is TGCAGCGTTGAAGGGCGAGGGGGGGGCGGCACTGGCTACACCTTC.

This chain links TRBV3-1 with TRBJ2-1; D perhaps matches TRBD1 (6 bases). The germline V and J ends were trimmed by 6 bases and 0 bases, with 18 bases remaining between them. Germline-derived CDR1 and CDR2 are LGHDT and YNNKEL (reference sequence). This CDR3 contains 17 residues. CDR3 DNA: TGTGCCAGCAGACTCTCACAGGGCCCTAGCTCCTACAATGAGCAGTTCTTC. Encoded protein: CASRLSQGPSSYNEQFF.

This chain uses TRBV27 with TRBJ2-2, with D possibly being TRBD1 (5 bases). The CDR3 sequence is 16 residues long. V dropped 2 bases and J dropped 0 bases, with 10 bases sitting between them. CDR1 is MNHEY, CDR2 SMNVEV, per germline (reference sequence). CDR3 sequence: CASSLVEQANTGELFF. CDR3 in DNA: TGTGCCAGCAGTTTAGTCGAACAGGCGAACACCGGGGAGCTGTTTTTT.

This chain links TRBV2 with TRBJ2-3, with D uncertain. V was clipped by 1 base and J by 7 bases, with 15 bases between them. Germline V lookup: CDR1 SNHLY, CDR2 FYNNEI. The CDR3 loop spans 15 amino acids. CDR3 protein: CASSEEDPTVNTQYF. As DNA, the CDR3 is TGTGCCAGCAGTGAAGAAGACCCTACCGTGAATACGCAGTATTTT.

The chain links TRBV12-3 or TRBV12-4 to TRBJ1-4, with 7 bases lining up with TRBD1. This CDR3 comprises 14 residues. V lost 6 bases to trimming and J lost 6 bases; unmatched junction nucleotides: 7. In DNA form, the CDR3 reads TGTGCCAGCAGCCAGGGACAGCCAGATGAAAAACTGTTTTTT. Encoded protein: CASSQGQPDEKLFF.

This clonotype was recorded a few times. The chain is built from TRBV7-6 and TRBJ2-2; D ambiguous. V lost 4 bases and J 2 bases, leaving 8 bases between the germline ends. The germline V gene encodes CDR1 SGHVS and CDR2 FNYEAQ. The CDR3 consists of 14 residues. CDR3 nucleotides: TGTGCCAGCAGCTCTTTAGCAAACACCGGGGAGCTGTTTTTT. This gives the protein CASSSLANTGELFF.

This clonotype has a count of ten or more. The chain combines TRBV4-1 with TRBJ2-1; 7 positions match TRBD1. Germline CDR1 and CDR2: MGHRA and YSYEKL. J lost 6 bases, V lost 2 bases, and 7 bases had no gene match. The CDR3 is 15 residues long. The CDR3 DNA reads TGCGCCAGCAGCCAAACGACAGGGTCACTCAATGAGCAGTTCTTC. This sequence encodes CASSQTTGSLNEQFF.

This chain links TRBV18 with TRBJ1-1; 9 bases fit TRBD1. This CDR3 has 14 amino acids. Trimming at V came to 5 bases and at J to 7 bases, leaving 8 bases not matched to a gene. Germline CDR1 is KGHSH and CDR2 is LQKENI. CDR3 sequence reads: CASSEGTGFVEAFF. The CDR3 nucleotides are TGTGCCAGCTCAGAGGGGACAGGGTTCGTTGAAGCTTTCTTT.

The gene calls are TRBV6-6 and TRBJ2-5; D uncertain. The germline gives CDR1 MNHNY, CDR2 SVGAGI (reference sequence). Trimming cost V 2 bases and J 2 bases, with 9 bases left between them. The CDR3 totals 14 residues. This CDR3 is CASSYPSRQETQYF. For the CDR3, the DNA is TGTGCCAGCAGTTACCCATCGCGGCAAGAGACCCAGTACTTC.

Ten or more counts support this clonotype. The chain joins TRBV12-3 or TRBV12-4 to TRBJ1-5; no reliable D call. The germline V and J ends were trimmed by 7 bases and 2 bases, with 18 bases remaining between them. The length of the CDR3 is 16 residues. The CDR3 region is CASTLDVPVGNQPQHF. For the CDR3, the DNA is TGTGCCAGCACTCTAGACGTTCCCGTTGGCAATCAGCCCCAGCATTTT.

The V gene is TRBV7-6, the J gene TRBJ2-1; either TRBD1 or TRBD2 may fit D (5 bases each). The V and J ends lost 5 bases and 8 bases respectively, with 22 bases between them. This CDR3 has 16 amino acids. Germline CDR1 and CDR2: SGHVS and FNYEAQ. CDR3 DNA sequence: TGTGCCAGCAGCCTGTTGACAGCCACGAAGAGGGATGAGCAGTTCTTC. This codes for CASSLLTATKRDEQFF. The full variable domain, its missing parts supplied by reference TRBV7-6 and TRBJ2-1, is GAGVSQSPRYKVTKRGQDVALRCDPISGHVSLYWYRQALGQGPEFLTYFNYEAQQDKSGLPNDRFSAERPEGSISTLTIQRTEQRDSAMYRCASSLLTATKRDEQFFGPGTRLTVL.

At least ten counts were recorded for this clonotype. V gene TRBV7-6 combines with J gene TRBJ2-3, with D tentatively TRBD2 (7 bases). CDR1 and CDR2 from the germline V gene are SGHVS and FNYEAQ. The V end was cut by 0 bases, the J end by 0 bases, with 13 bases between. The CDR3 is 17 amino acids. The CDR3: CASSLARGTSSTDTQYF. In nucleotides, the CDR3 is TGTGCCAGCAGCTTAGCGCGGGGGACATCTAGCACAGATACGCAGTATTTT.